These 3 T cell receptor beta chains were all obtained from the same sample, sequenced in a study of naive and memory T cell subsets. The study, taken as a whole, reports: Naive repertoires, especially CD8, held a few larger clonotypes, possibly memory cells re-expressing CD45RA.

For these receptors, no antigen is known. Two oligonucleotides, mixed equimolar, formed the beta constant-region primer covering TRBC1 and TRBC2. Nested alpha and beta constant-region primers with the SP2 primer drove four PCR rounds on ligated cDNA. TCRdb itself ran the UMI-ligation and nested PCR reads through MiXCR, one entry per CDR3 protein. The data contain about 99,000 distinct CDR3 sequences, about 15% of them singletons. The material sequenced was naive CD8+ T cells from blood. Receptors were obtained from a human donor in good health.

The chain is built from TRBV6-5 and TRBJ2-2; the D gene is possibly TRBD1 (6 bases). Germline V gene lookup returns CDR1 MNHEY and CDR2 SVGAGI. V lost 10 bases, J lost 3 bases, and 15 bases lay in between. The CDR3 runs 14 residues. In DNA, the CDR3 is TGTGCCACCAACCTGGACAGTTACACCGGGGAGCTGTTTTTT. It is translated as CATNLDSYTGELFF.

In this sample, this clonotype turned up a few times. V gene TRBV4-2 combines with J gene TRBJ1-1; D is perhaps TRBD1 (6 bases). This CDR3 spans 15 amino acids. Trimming stripped 0 bases from V and 4 bases from J, with 12 bases between. The germline CDR1 and CDR2 sequences are LGHNA and YNFKEQ. The CDR3 is CASSQDSIGGTEAFF. The CDR3 DNA reads as TGTGCCAGCAGCCAAGATTCGATAGGGGGCACTGAAGCTTTCTTT.

V is TRBV7-9 and J is TRBJ2-7; D is possibly TRBD1 (6 bases). The V end lost 3 bases, the J end lost 4 bases, and 16 bases lay between the germline ends. The CDR3 has 15 residues. Per the germline V gene, CDR1 is SEHNR and CDR2 is FQNEAQ (reference sequence). CDR3 amino acids: CASSLVTGQKYEQYF. Written as DNA, the CDR3 is TGTGCCAGCAGCTTGGTCACCGGACAGAAATACGAGCAGTACTTC.